A selection of T cell receptor beta chains follows, all from one sample in a study of shared clonotypes between healthy human individuals. Produced via immunoSEQ multiplex PCR; TCRdb's table is partial and in-frame only. The sample holds hundreds of thousands of clones, 90% to 96% seen once. The sample comprised naive CD4+ T cells sorted from blood. These receptors all come from a woman aged 25 to 39 in good health. CDR3s include the opening cysteine and the closing phenylalanine or tryptophan. D genes are given only for firm matches. The size entry is marked missing in some rows and otherwise reads once, few, many or a size class.

d_gene: -; abundance: -; v_gene: TRBV2; j_gene: TRBJ1-5; CDR3aa: CASRRGAQGGQPQHF; CDR3nt: TGTGCCAGCAGAAGGGGGGCCCAGGGTGGGCAGCCCCAGCATTTT
d_gene: TRBD2; abundance: -; v_gene: TRBV27; j_gene: TRBJ2-5; CDR3aa: CASSSAGGRETQYF; CDR3nt: TGTGCCAGCAGTTCGGCGGGAGGCCGGGAGACCCAGTACTTC
d_gene: -; abundance: -; v_gene: TRBV6-1; j_gene: TRBJ1-2; CDR3aa: CASSEQGGYTF; CDR3nt: TGTGCCAGCAGTGAACAGGGTGGCTACACCTTC
d_gene: -; abundance: -; v_gene: TRBV30; j_gene: TRBJ1-3; CDR3aa: CAWSGVPSSGNTIYF; CDR3nt: TGTGCCTGGAGTGGTGTCCCGAGCTCTGGAAACACCATATATTTT
d_gene: -; abundance: -; v_gene: TRBV19; j_gene: TRBJ1-1; CDR3aa: CASSKTGMGTEAFF; CDR3nt: TGTGCCAGTAGCAAAACAGGGATGGGCACTGAAGCTTTCTTT
d_gene: TRBD1; abundance: -; v_gene: TRBV19; j_gene: TRBJ1-5; CDR3aa: CASSPRTGKPYQPQHF; CDR3nt: TGTGCCAGTAGTCCGAGGACAGGGAAGCCCTATCAGCCCCAGCATTTT
d_gene: -; abundance: -; v_gene: TRBV7-9; j_gene: TRBJ2-7; CDR3aa: CASSLGMASHYEQYF; CDR3nt: TGTGCCAGCAGCTTAGGTATGGCGTCGCACTACGAGCAGTACTTC
d_gene: -; abundance: -; v_gene: TRBV20-1; j_gene: TRBJ2-7; CDR3aa: CSAQSPMFPSF; CDR3nt: TGCAGTGCCCAGTCTCCCATGTTCCCTAGCTTC
d_gene: -; abundance: -; v_gene: TRBV5-8; j_gene: TRBJ1-3; CDR3aa: CASSLSGGSGNTIYF; CDR3nt: TGTGCCAGCAGCCTAAGCGGGGGCTCAGGAAACACCATATATTTT
d_gene: TRBD2; abundance: -; v_gene: TRBV18; j_gene: TRBJ2-7; CDR3aa: CASSTLAGGRYEQYF; CDR3nt: TGTGCCAGCTCAACCCTAGCGGGAGGCCGGTACGAGCAGTACTTC
d_gene: -; abundance: -; v_gene: TRBV7-6; j_gene: TRBJ2-1; CDR3aa: CASSSPGGSYNEQFF; CDR3nt: TGTGCCAGCAGCTCGCCCGGGGGTTCCTACAATGAGCAGTTCTTC
d_gene: TRBD2; abundance: -; v_gene: TRBV28; j_gene: TRBJ2-7; CDR3aa: CASSAPPRENYEQYF; CDR3nt: TGTGCCAGCAGTGCCCCCCCGCGGGAGAACTACGAGCAGTACTTC
d_gene: TRBD2; abundance: -; v_gene: TRBV2; j_gene: TRBJ2-3; CDR3aa: CASSPLLLAGGTDTQYF; CDR3nt: TGTGCCAGCAGTCCCCTCTTACTAGCGGGGGGCACAGATACGCAGTATTTT
d_gene: -; abundance: -; v_gene: TRBV6-5; j_gene: TRBJ1-6; CDR3aa: CASSGRGSPLHF; CDR3nt: TGTGCCAGCAGCGGTCGAGGTTCACCCCTCCACTTT
d_gene: TRBD1; abundance: -; v_gene: TRBV2; j_gene: TRBJ1-2; CDR3aa: CASSEETGSGGYTF; CDR3nt: TGTGCCAGCAGTGAAGAGACAGGGAGCGGCGGCTACACCTTC
d_gene: -; abundance: -; v_gene: TRBV4-2; j_gene: TRBJ2-3; CDR3aa: CASSLSSPLITDTQYF; CDR3nt: TGTGCCAGCAGCCTGTCCTCGCCTCTTATCACAGATACGCAGTATTTT
d_gene: TRBD2; abundance: -; v_gene: TRBV29-1; j_gene: TRBJ2-1; CDR3aa: CSAFPSSGRASDEQFF; CDR3nt: TGCAGCGCCTTTCCGTCTAGCGGGAGGGCCTCGGATGAGCAGTTCTTC
d_gene: -; abundance: -; v_gene: TRBV5-1; j_gene: TRBJ1-1; CDR3aa: CASSLGVGSNTEAFF; CDR3nt: TGCGCCAGCAGCTTGGGGGTGGGGTCCAACACTGAAGCTTTCTTT
d_gene: -; abundance: -; v_gene: TRBV11-2; j_gene: TRBJ2-3; CDR3aa: CASSLLAPSTDTQYF; CDR3nt: TGTGCCAGCAGCTTATTGGCCCCGAGCACAGATACGCAGTATTTT
d_gene: -; abundance: -; v_gene: TRBV5-1; j_gene: TRBJ2-7; CDR3aa: CASSPRQPGNEQYF; CDR3nt: TGCGCCAGCAGCCCACGACAGCCGGGCAACGAGCAGTACTTC
d_gene: TRBD1; abundance: -; v_gene: TRBV7-2; j_gene: TRBJ2-5; CDR3aa: CASSTDRGRETQYF; CDR3nt: TGTGCCAGCAGCACCGACAGGGGTAGAGAGACCCAGTACTTC
d_gene: -; abundance: -; v_gene: TRBV7-6; j_gene: TRBJ2-1; CDR3aa: CASSLSFAKSRNNEQFF; CDR3nt: TGTGCCAGCAGCTTATCCTTTGCGAAATCCAGAAACAATGAGCAGTTCTTC
d_gene: -; abundance: -; v_gene: TRBV11-2; j_gene: TRBJ2-2; CDR3aa: CASSLHRPGELFF; CDR3nt: TGTGCCAGCAGCTTACATCGACCCGGGGAGCTGTTTTTT
d_gene: -; abundance: -; v_gene: TRBV2; j_gene: TRBJ1-6; CDR3aa: CASRGVNSPLHF; CDR3nt: TGTGCCAGCAGGGGGGTCAATTCACCCCTCCACTTT
d_gene: -; abundance: -; v_gene: TRBV5-1; j_gene: TRBJ2-5; CDR3aa: CASTQGAKETQYF; CDR3nt: TGCGCCAGCACACAGGGTGCCAAAGAGACCCAGTACTTC
d_gene: TRBD2; abundance: -; v_gene: TRBV19; j_gene: TRBJ2-7; CDR3aa: CASSPLAGAEEQYF; CDR3nt: TGTGCCAGTAGTCCCCTAGCGGGAGCGGAAGAGCAGTACTTC
d_gene: -; abundance: -; v_gene: TRBV10-1; j_gene: TRBJ2-1; CDR3aa: CASSQTWYNEQFF; CDR3nt: TGCGCCAGCAGCCAGACTTGGTACAATGAGCAGTTCTTC
d_gene: TRBD2; abundance: -; v_gene: TRBV9; j_gene: TRBJ2-1; CDR3aa: CASSKGTSGSYEQFF; CDR3nt: TGTGCCAGCAGCAAAGGGACTAGCGGGAGTTATGAGCAGTTCTTC
d_gene: -; abundance: -; v_gene: TRBV18; j_gene: TRBJ2-1; CDR3aa: CASSPTANNEQFF; CDR3nt: TGTGCCAGCTCACCGACAGCTAACAATGAGCAGTTCTTC
d_gene: -; abundance: -; v_gene: TRBV29-1; j_gene: TRBJ1-2; CDR3aa: CSVGVWQGFYGYTF; CDR3nt: TGCAGCGTGGGGGTGTGGCAGGGGTTCTATGGCTACACCTTC
d_gene: -; abundance: -; v_gene: TRBV5-6; j_gene: TRBJ1-3; CDR3aa: CASRAKDSRNTIYF; CDR3nt: TGTGCCAGCAGGGCGAAGGACAGCCGAAACACCATATATTTT
d_gene: -; abundance: -; v_gene: TRBV28; j_gene: TRBJ1-3; CDR3aa: CASSLPQEGFRPPGLYGGTIYF; CDR3nt: TGTGCCAGCAGTTTACCACAGGAAGGGTTTCGCCCCCCGGGCCTCTACGGTGGCACCATATATTTT
d_gene: -; abundance: -; v_gene: TRBV4-1; j_gene: TRBJ2-1; CDR3aa: CASSQMWNEQFF; CDR3nt: TGCGCCAGCAGCCAGATGTGGAATGAGCAGTTCTTC
d_gene: -; abundance: -; v_gene: TRBV27; j_gene: TRBJ2-7; CDR3aa: CASSFGARGGEQYF; CDR3nt: TGTGCCAGCAGTTTCGGGGCCAGGGGAGGCGAGCAGTACTTC
d_gene: TRBD1; abundance: -; v_gene: TRBV28; j_gene: TRBJ2-5; CDR3aa: CASSLGDRVSQETQYF; CDR3nt: TGTGCCAGCAGTTTAGGGGACAGGGTATCGCAAGAGACCCAGTACTTC
d_gene: -; abundance: -; v_gene: TRBV19; j_gene: TRBJ1-5; CDR3aa: CASSMVPNQPQHF; CDR3nt: TGTGCCAGTAGTATGGTACCGAATCAGCCCCAGCATTTT
d_gene: -; abundance: -; v_gene: TRBV4-1; j_gene: TRBJ1-6; CDR3aa: CASSHGASSYNSPLHF; CDR3nt: TGCGCCAGCAGCCACGGAGCGAGCTCCTATAATTCACCCCTCCACTTT
d_gene: -; abundance: -; v_gene: TRBV2; j_gene: TRBJ2-7; CDR3aa: CASSTERTYEQYF; CDR3nt: TGTGCCAGCAGTACAGAGAGAACCTACGAGCAGTACTTC
d_gene: -; abundance: few; v_gene: TRBV5-1; j_gene: TRBJ1-3; CDR3aa: CASSSGNTIYF; CDR3nt: TGCGCCAGCAGTTCAGGAAACACCATATATTTT
d_gene: -; abundance: -; v_gene: TRBV2; j_gene: TRBJ2-5; CDR3aa: CASSGGSGGGETQYF; CDR3nt: TGTGCCAGCAGTGGTGGGTCCGGAGGGGGGGAGACCCAGTACTTC
d_gene: -; abundance: -; v_gene: TRBV28; j_gene: TRBJ2-7; CDR3aa: CASRSGLYEQYF; CDR3nt: TGTGCCAGCAGGAGCGGGCTCTACGAGCAGTACTTC
d_gene: TRBD1; abundance: -; v_gene: TRBV5-1; j_gene: TRBJ1-5; CDR3aa: CASSLTGVNQPQHF; CDR3nt: TGCGCCAGCAGCTTGACAGGGGTCAATCAGCCCCAGCATTTT
d_gene: -; abundance: -; v_gene: TRBV11-2; j_gene: TRBJ1-5; CDR3aa: CASSLGQTQPQHF; CDR3nt: TGTGCCAGCAGCCTCGGACAAACCCAGCCCCAGCATTTT
d_gene: -; abundance: -; v_gene: TRBV28; j_gene: TRBJ1-3; CDR3aa: CASSLGGVGAASGNTIYF; CDR3nt: TGTGCCAGCAGTTTAGGAGGGGTTGGGGCAGCCTCTGGAAACACCATATATTTT
d_gene: -; abundance: -; v_gene: TRBV28; j_gene: TRBJ1-1; CDR3aa: CASSLKARYWGANTEAFF; CDR3nt: TGTGCCAGCAGTTTAAAGGCCCGGTACTGGGGGGCGAACACTGAAGCTTTCTTT
d_gene: -; abundance: once; v_gene: TRBV19; j_gene: TRBJ2-7; CDR3aa: CASSTPVGGRSYEQYF; CDR3nt: TGTGCCAGTAGTACCCCGGTAGGAGGGAGGAGTTACGAGCAGTACTTC
d_gene: -; abundance: once; v_gene: TRBV6-5; j_gene: TRBJ2-7; CDR3aa: CASSPTISYEQYF; CDR3nt: TGTGCCAGCAGCCCCACAATCTCCTACGAGCAGTACTTC
d_gene: -; abundance: once; v_gene: TRBV10-2; j_gene: TRBJ2-7; CDR3aa: CASSESAPYEQYF; CDR3nt: TGCGCCAGCAGTGAATCAGCGCCGTACGAGCAGTACTTC
d_gene: TRBD1; abundance: -; v_gene: TRBV4-2; j_gene: TRBJ2-7; CDR3aa: CASSQGIQGREQYF; CDR3nt: TGTGCCAGCAGCCAAGGAATACAGGGGCGTGAGCAGTACTTC
d_gene: -; abundance: -; v_gene: TRBV15; j_gene: TRBJ2-4; CDR3aa: CATRQGAKNIQYF; CDR3nt: TGTGCCACCAGGCAGGGAGCCAAAAACATTCAGTACTTC
d_gene: -; abundance: -; v_gene: TRBV28; j_gene: TRBJ1-5; CDR3aa: CASSPPGANQPQHF; CDR3nt: TGTGCCAGCAGCCCCCCGGGGGCAAATCAGCCCCAGCATTTT
d_gene: -; abundance: -; v_gene: TRBV10-2; j_gene: TRBJ2-7; CDR3aa: CASSVIPGRAYEQYF; CDR3nt: TGCGCCAGCAGTGTGATACCGGGACGGGCCTACGAGCAGTACTTC
d_gene: -; abundance: -; v_gene: TRBV27; j_gene: TRBJ1-1; CDR3aa: CASSLYRATEAFF; CDR3nt: TGTGCCAGCAGTTTATACAGGGCTACTGAAGCTTTCTTT
d_gene: -; abundance: -; v_gene: TRBV15; j_gene: TRBJ2-7; CDR3aa: CATSRDLGSGSNYEQYF; CDR3nt: TGTGCCACCAGCAGAGATTTGGGAAGCGGCAGCAACTACGAGCAGTACTTC
d_gene: TRBD1; abundance: -; v_gene: TRBV29-1; j_gene: TRBJ2-7; CDR3aa: CSSRDREGEQYF; CDR3nt: TGCAGCTCCCGGGACAGGGAGGGCGAGCAGTACTTC